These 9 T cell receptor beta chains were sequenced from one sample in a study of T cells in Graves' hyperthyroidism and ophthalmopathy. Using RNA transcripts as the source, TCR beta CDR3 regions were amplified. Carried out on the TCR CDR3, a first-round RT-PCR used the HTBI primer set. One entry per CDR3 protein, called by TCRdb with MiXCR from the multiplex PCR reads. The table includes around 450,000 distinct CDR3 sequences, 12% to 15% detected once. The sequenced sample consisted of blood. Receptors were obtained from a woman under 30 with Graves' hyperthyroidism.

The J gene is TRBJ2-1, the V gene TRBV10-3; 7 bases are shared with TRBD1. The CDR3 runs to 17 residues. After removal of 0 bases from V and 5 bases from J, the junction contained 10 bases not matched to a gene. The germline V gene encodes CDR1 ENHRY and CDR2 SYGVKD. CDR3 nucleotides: TGTGCCATCAGTGAGTCGATTCCACGACAGGGAAACAATGAGCAGTTCTTC. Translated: CAISESIPRQGNNEQFF.

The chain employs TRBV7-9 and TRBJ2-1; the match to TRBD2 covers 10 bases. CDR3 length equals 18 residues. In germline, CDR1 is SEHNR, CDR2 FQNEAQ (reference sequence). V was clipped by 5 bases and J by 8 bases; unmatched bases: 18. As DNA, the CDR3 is TGTGCCAGCAGCCATAAAGGGCTAGCGGGAGTTATTTTCCATGAGCAGTTCTTC. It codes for CASSHKGLAGVIFHEQFF. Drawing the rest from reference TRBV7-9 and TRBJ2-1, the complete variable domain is DTGVSQNPRHKITKRGQNVTFRCDPISEHNRLYWYRQTLGQGPEFLTYFQNEAQLEKSRLLSDRFSAERPKGSFSTLEIQRTEQGDSAMYLCASSHKGLAGVIFHEQFFGPGTRLTVL.

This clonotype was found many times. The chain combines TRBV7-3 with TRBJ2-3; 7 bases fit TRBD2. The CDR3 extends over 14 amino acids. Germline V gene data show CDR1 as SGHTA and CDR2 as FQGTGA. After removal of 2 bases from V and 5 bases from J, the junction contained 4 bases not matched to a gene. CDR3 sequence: CASSLSREEDTQYF. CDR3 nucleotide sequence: TGTGCCAGCAGCTTATCCCGGGAGGAAGATACGCAGTATTTT.

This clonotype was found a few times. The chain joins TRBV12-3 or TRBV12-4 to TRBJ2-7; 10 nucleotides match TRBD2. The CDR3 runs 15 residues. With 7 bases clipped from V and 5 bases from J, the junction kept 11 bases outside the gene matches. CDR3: CASTTPEREGHEQYF. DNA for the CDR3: TGTGCCAGCACCACCCCGGAGCGGGAGGGCCACGAGCAGTACTTC.

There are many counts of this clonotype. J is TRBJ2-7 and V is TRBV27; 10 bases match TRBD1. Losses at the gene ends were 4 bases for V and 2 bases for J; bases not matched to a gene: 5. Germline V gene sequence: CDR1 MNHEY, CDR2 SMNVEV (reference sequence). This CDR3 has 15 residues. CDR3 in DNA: TGTGCCAGCAGTTCTCCGGGACAGGGGACCTACGAGCAGTACTTC. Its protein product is CASSSPGQGTYEQYF.

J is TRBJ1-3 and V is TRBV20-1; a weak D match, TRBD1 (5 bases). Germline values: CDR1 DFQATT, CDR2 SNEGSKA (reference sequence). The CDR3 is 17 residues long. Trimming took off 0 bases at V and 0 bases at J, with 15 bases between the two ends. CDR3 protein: CSARDSGPESSGNTIYF. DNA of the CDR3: TGCAGTGCTAGAGATTCGGGGCCGGAGAGCTCTGGAAACACCATATATTTT.

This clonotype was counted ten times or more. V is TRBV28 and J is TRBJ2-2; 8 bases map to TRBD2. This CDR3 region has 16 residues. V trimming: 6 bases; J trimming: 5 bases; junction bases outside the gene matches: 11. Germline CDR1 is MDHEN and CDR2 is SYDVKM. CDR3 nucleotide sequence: TGTGCCAGCAGCCTCAGCGGGAGAACGAGGACCGGGGAGCTGTTTTTT. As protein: CASSLSGRTRTGELFF. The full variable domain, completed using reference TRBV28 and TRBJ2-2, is DVKVTQSSRYLVKRTGEKVFLECVQDMDHENMFWYRQDPGLGLRLIYFSYDVKMKEKGDIPEGYSVSREKKERFSLILESASTNQTSMYLCASSLSGRTRTGELFFGEGSRLTVL.

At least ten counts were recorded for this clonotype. The DNA of the CDR3 is TGTGCCAGCAGCTTAGATCCGGAGGTAACAGATACGCAGTATTTT. As protein: CASSLDPEVTDTQYF. This rearrangement joins TRBV11-2 to TRBJ2-3, with D maybe TRBD2 (5 bases). Germline V gene sequence: CDR1 SGHAT, CDR2 FQNNGV. V lost 0 bases and J lost 3, with 10 bases in between. CDR3 size: 15 residues.

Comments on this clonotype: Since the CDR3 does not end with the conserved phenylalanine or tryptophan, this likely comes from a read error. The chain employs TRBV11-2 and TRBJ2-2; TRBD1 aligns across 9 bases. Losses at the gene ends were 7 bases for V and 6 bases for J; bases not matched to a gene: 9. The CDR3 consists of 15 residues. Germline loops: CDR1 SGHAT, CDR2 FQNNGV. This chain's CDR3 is CASTTAGQGSGELFL. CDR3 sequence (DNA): TGTGCCAGCACCACGGCGGGACAGGGTTCCGGGGAGCTGTTTCTT.